This TCR beta chain was sequenced in a study of shared clonotypes between healthy human individuals. Each replicate PCR on the sorted subsets used about 220 ng DNA (roughly 30,000 T cell genomes). As handled by the study authors: Junction-only sequences without quality scores came from ImmunoSEQ, so filtering differed. The assay was immunoSEQ multiplex PCR, and TCRdb's table has in-frame clones only and misses some. The DNA was the basis for D and trimming; V, J and clone size are from that table. The sample records roughly 2,000,000 clones, just over 90% being singletons. Germline CDR1 and CDR2: SGHAT and FQNNGV. Trimming cost V 4 bases and J 8 bases, with 15 bases left between them. The CDR3 runs to 14 residues. This clone was detected once. Naivety among CD8 cells was defined by CD45RO negativity and positive CCR7 selection, thereby excluding terminally differentiated effector memory CD45RA+ cells. Recent vaccinations or acute infections were absent in the healthy HIV-negative adult donors.

This chain links TRBV11-2 with TRBJ2-1, with D unresolved. What was sequenced was naive CD8+ T cells from PBMCs. The source is a young man in good health. Some clones in this sample may be carry-over from other donors' samples. CDR3 sequence: CASSSRTVLDEQFF. As DNA, the CDR3 is TGTGCCAGCAGCTCCCGGACGGTTTTGGATGAGCAGTTCTTC.